The 18 T cell receptor beta chains in this list originate from one sample, sequenced in a study of cytomegalovirus exposure and HLA in healthy donors. The PCR was carried out with 60 Vbeta primers and 13 Jbeta primers. TCRdb's copy holds only in-frame clones and misses some; the assay was immunoSEQ multiplex PCR. The sample lists approximately 150,000 clones, roughly 80% seen once, with roughly 5% in the top ten. The sequenced material came from PBMCs. The source of these receptors is a man aged 18 to 29 in good health and CMV-seronegative.

This chain uses TRBV6-5 with TRBJ1-1; D may be TRBD1 (5 bases). The CDR3 consists of 14 residues. Trimming removed 6 bases from V and 4 bases from J, with 15 bases in between. Germline V gene sequence: CDR1 MNHEY, CDR2 SVGAGI. The CDR3 nucleotides read TGTGCCAGCAGCACCCTGGCCGGGGGCACTGAAGCTTTCTTT. It is translated as CASSTLAGGTEAFF.

This clone was detected once. This chain links TRBV15 with TRBJ2-7, with no clear D. CDR1 is LNHNV and CDR2 is YYDKDF in the germline V gene (reference sequence). The CDR3 consists of 14 residues. Trimming shortened V by 0 bases and J by 5 bases, and 11 bases separated the two germline ends. In DNA, the CDR3 is TGTGCCACCAGCAGAGATAGAGGTAGCCACGAGCAGTACTTC. It specifies CATSRDRGSHEQYF.

This clone was picked up one time. This chain uses TRBV7-9 with TRBJ2-3, with 13 bases lining up with TRBD2. Germline V gene sequence: CDR1 SEHNR, CDR2 FQNEAQ (reference sequence). This CDR3 contains 15 residues. Losses at the gene ends were 6 bases for V and 4 bases for J; bases not matched to a gene: 4. In DNA, the CDR3 is TGTGCCAGCAGGTGGACTAGCGGGGGCCCAGATACGCAGTATTTT. Translation gives CASRWTSGGPDTQYF.

This chain joins TRBV19 and TRBJ2-1; 11 bases fit TRBD2. Per germline, CDR1 LNHDA and CDR2 SQIVND (reference sequence). V was pared by 4 bases and J by 10 bases, with 6 bases of the junction left unmatched. The CDR3 has 14 residues. The CDR3 coding sequence is TGTGCCAGTAGTAGTAGCGGGGGGGCACGGGAGCAGTTCTTC. Encoded protein: CASSSSGGAREQFF.

This clone was seen just once. The CDR3: CASSLAGRGPSGHEQFF. DNA for the CDR3: TGTGCCAGCAGCTTAGCGGGTCGAGGGCCATCGGGTCATGAGCAGTTCTTC. The chain combines TRBV7-8 with TRBJ2-1, with a weak D call TRBD2 (5 bases). Per germline, CDR1 SGHVS and CDR2 FQNEAQ. The CDR3 extends over 17 amino acids. V lost 0 bases and J lost 8, with 20 bases in between.

The rearrangement uses TRBV4-1 and TRBJ2-2; possible D gene TRBD2, 5 bases. The germline CDR1 and CDR2 sequences are MGHRA and YSYEKL. The CDR3 has 15 amino acids. V was pared by 0 bases and J by 6 bases, with 11 bases between. This chain's CDR3 is CASSQEGEFPGELFF. Here the CDR3 DNA reads TGCGCCAGCAGCCAAGAGGGAGAGTTCCCCGGGGAGCTGTTTTTT.

In its sample, this clone was seen a few times. The chain links TRBV6-1 to TRBJ2-3; 11 bases are a match to TRBD2. The germline gives CDR1 MNHNS, CDR2 SASEGT. The CDR3 extends over 14 amino acids. Trimming removed 11 bases from V and 1 base from J; junction bases left unmatched: 5. The CDR3 sequence: CAGRLAGRTDTQYF. In DNA form, the CDR3 reads TGTGCCGGACGACTAGCGGGGCGCACAGATACGCAGTATTTT.

V is TRBV4-1 and J is TRBJ1-4, with D maybe TRBD1 (6 bases). V lost 0 bases to trimming and J lost 5 bases, with 13 bases between them. CDR3 size: 16 residues. Looked up from germline, CDR1 is MGHRA and CDR2 is YSYEKL. In DNA form, the CDR3 reads TGCGCCAGCAGCCAAGATAGACAGGTGGGGAATGAAAAACTGTTTTTT. It codes for CASSQDRQVGNEKLFF.

The rearrangement uses TRBV27 and TRBJ1-4, with D possibly TRBD1 on 5 matching bases. Germline CDR1 and CDR2: MNHEY and SMNVEV (reference sequence). Trimming removed 5 bases at V and 7 bases at J, with 11 bases between. The CDR3 sequence is 13 residues long. The CDR3 loop is CASSLTGGEKLFF. DNA of the CDR3: TGTGCCAGCAGTCTGACCGGGGGTGAAAAACTGTTTTTT. The full variable domain, rest sourced from reference TRBV27 and TRBJ1-4, is EAQVTQNPRYLITVTGKKLTVTCSQNMNHEYMSWYRQDPGLGLRQIYYSMNVEVTDKGDVPEGYKVSRKEKRNFPLILESPSPNQTSLYFCASSLTGGEKLFFGSGTQLSVL.

This clone was counted only a few times. The chain combines TRBV29-1 with TRBJ2-1, with 9 bases aligning to TRBD1. The CDR3 covers 13 residues. The V segment lost 7 bases and the J segment 8 bases; nucleotides outside the gene matches: 9. Germline lookup yields CDR1 SQVTM and CDR2 ANQGSEA. CDR3 DNA: TGCAGCGCCGCGGGACAGGGAAATGATGAGCAGTTCTTC. Its protein is CSAAGQGNDEQFF.

The J gene is TRBJ2-1, the V gene TRBV7-8; TRBD1 matches 9 bases. This CDR3 region has 20 residues. Germline CDR1 reads SGHVS; CDR2 reads FQNEAQ. Trimming at V came to 4 bases and at J to 0 bases, leaving 16 bases not matched to a gene. CDR3 sequence (DNA): TGTGCCAGCAGCTCGCCCCGGGACAGGGTAGGGGGGAGCTCCTACAATGAGCAGTTCTTC. It specifies CASSSPRDRVGGSSYNEQFF.

The table lists this clone with a few counts. Given a far larger clone just one base away, this is likely a sequencing read error. The J gene is TRBJ2-3, the V gene TRBV2; 7 positions match TRBD2. In germline, CDR1 is SNHLY, CDR2 FYNNEI. Unmatched junction bases numbered 6, after V lost 2 bases and J lost 4 bases. The CDR3 has 15 amino acids. This chain's CDR3 is CASSEPSRGADTQYF. The CDR3, as DNA: TGTGCCAGCAGTGAACCTAGCCGGGGGGCAGATACGCAGTATTTT.

The rearrangement links TRBV15 to TRBJ2-1; maybe TRBD1 (5 bases). V lost 0 bases, J lost 10 bases, and 16 bases lay in between. The germline V gene has CDR1 LNHNV and CDR2 YYDKDF (reference sequence). The CDR3 runs 15 residues. The CDR3 sequence is CATSRERGLFGEQFF. Here the CDR3 DNA reads TGTGCCACCAGCAGAGAAAGGGGTCTCTTTGGAGAGCAGTTCTTC. The variable domain in full, completed from reference TRBV15 and TRBJ2-1, reads DAMVIQNPRYQVTQFGKPVTLSCSQTLNHNVMYWYQQKSSQAPKLLFHYYDKDFNNEADTPDNFQSRRPNTSFCFLDIRSPGLGDTAMYLCATSRERGLFGEQFFGPGTRLTVL.

The chain is built from TRBV19 and TRBJ2-6; TRBD2 aligns across 7 bases. The J segment lost 2 bases and the V segment lost 3 bases, leaving 1 base of the junction unmatched. Germline V gene sequence: CDR1 LNHDA, CDR2 SQIVND (reference sequence). CDR3 length equals 15 residues. CDR3 sequence (DNA): TGTGCCAGTAGTATTGGGGGGGCTGGGGCCAACGTCCTGACTTTC. Its translation: CASSIGGAGANVLTF.

The rearrangement uses TRBV30 and TRBJ2-1; D might be TRBD2 (6 bases). Germline V CDR1 and CDR2: GTSNPN, SVGIG (reference sequence). The CDR3 is 14 residues long. V was clipped by 4 bases and J by 7 bases, with 17 bases between them. Written as DNA, the CDR3 is TGTGCCTGGAATGTTGAACCCCGGGGGAATGAGCAGTTCTTC. Translation gives CAWNVEPRGNEQFF.

The chain links TRBV11-3 to TRBJ2-3, with D unclear. The V end lost 5 bases, the J end lost 0 bases, and 3 bases lay between the germline ends. Germline lookup yields CDR1 SGHNT and CDR2 YENEEA. CDR3 size: 12 residues. CDR3 amino acids: CASSHSTDTQYF. DNA of the CDR3: TGTGCCAGCAGCCATAGCACAGATACGCAGTATTTT. Based on the CDR3 plus reference TRBV11-3 and TRBJ2-3, the full variable domain is EAGVVQSPRYKIIEKKQPVAFWCNPISGHNTLYWYLQNLGQGPELLIRYENEEAVDDSQLPKDRFSAERLKGVDSTLKIQPAELGDSAVYLCASSHSTDTQYFGPGTRLTVL.

The chain is built from TRBV14 and TRBJ1-1; TRBD1 might be the D (5 bases). The V gene lost 1 base and the J gene lost 0 bases, with 9 bases spanning the gap. Germline-derived CDR1 and CDR2 are SGHDN and FVKESK. The CDR3 runs to 15 residues. Here the CDR3 DNA reads TGTGCCAGCAGCCAAGTACTGGGGCTGAACACTGAAGCTTTCTTT. This gives the protein CASSQVLGLNTEAFF.

This chain joins TRBV9 and TRBJ1-1, with TRBD1 as a possible D gene (6 bases). From germline, CDR1 is SGDLS and CDR2 YYNGEE. V was cut by 0 bases and J by 0 bases, with 9 bases left in between. The CDR3 is 15 residues long. The CDR3 DNA sequence: TGTGCCAGCAGCGTAGTGGACAGTTTGAACACTGAAGCTTTCTTT. Translated, it gives CASSVVDSLNTEAFF. Based on the CDR3 plus reference TRBV9 and TRBJ1-1, the full variable domain is DSGVTQTPKHLITATGQRVTLRCSPRSGDLSVYWYQQSLDQGLQFLIQYYNGEERAKGNILERFSAQQFPDLHSELNLSSLELGDSALYFCASSVVDSLNTEAFFGQGTRLTVV.